These 25 T cell receptor beta chains were sequenced from one sample in a study of breast tumors, draining lymph nodes, adjacent tissues. A single record per CDR3 protein comes from TCRdb applying MiXCR to the multiplex PCR reads. Here the sample spans approximately 90,000 distinct CDR3 sequences, 25% to 35% being singletons. Axillary draining lymph nodes of breast cancer patients supplied the node samples. The sample taken for sequencing was axillary lymph node tissue. Source of these receptors: a female donor with breast cancer. Some clones in this sample may be carry-over from other donors' samples.

In its sample, this clonotype was seen many times. DNA for the CDR3: TGTGCCAGCAGCCTGACACACCAAGAGACCCAGTACTTC. This sequence encodes CASSLTHQETQYF. The J gene is TRBJ2-5, the V gene TRBV12-3 or TRBV12-4; no reliable D call. V lost 6 bases, J lost 0 bases, and 8 bases lay in between. The length of the CDR3 is 13 residues.

This sequence joins TRBV19 and TRBJ2-4; TRBD1 matches at 7 bases. V was pared by 6 bases and J by 4 bases, with 12 bases of the junction left unmatched. CDR3 length equals 16 residues. In germline, CDR1 is LNHDA, CDR2 SQIVND (reference sequence). CDR3 in amino acids: CASSPSSPGQKNIQYF. In nucleotides, the CDR3 is TGTGCCAGTAGCCCGAGTTCCCCGGGACAGAAAAACATTCAGTACTTC.

Ten or more counts support this clonotype. V and J are TRBV5-1 and TRBJ2-7; D uncertain. The CDR3 length is 15 residues. V shed 0 bases and J shed 2 bases, with 12 bases lying between them. The germline CDR1 and CDR2 sequences are SGHRS and YFSETQ. The CDR3 reads CASSLEGTVTYEQYF. Here the CDR3 DNA reads TGCGCCAGCAGCTTGGAAGGTACAGTAACCTACGAGCAGTACTTC.

This clonotype showed up many times. The chain has TRBV6-5 and TRBJ2-3, with 9 bases fitting TRBD2. Germline trimming cut 4 bases from V and 6 bases from J; bases unmatched to any gene: 14. CDR3 length equals 17 residues. The V gene's germline CDR1 is MNHEY and CDR2 SVGAGI. DNA for the CDR3: TGTGCCAGCAGTTCCACTAATACAGCGGCGGGGGGGGATACGCAGTATTTT. Protein: CASSSTNTAAGGDTQYF.

This clonotype has ten or more counts. The chain combines TRBV5-1 with TRBJ2-1, with 11 bases aligning to TRBD2. The CDR3 is 15 amino acids. The trim removed 6 bases at V and 9 bases at J, leaving 11 bases unmatched. CDR1 and CDR2 from the germline V gene are SGHRS and YFSETQ. Here the CDR3 DNA reads TGCGCCAGCACCCCGGGACTAGCGGTCTTGGGTGAGCAGTTCTTC. This gives the protein CASTPGLAVLGEQFF. The entire variable domain, with the rest obtained from reference TRBV5-1 and TRBJ2-1, is as follows: KAGVTQTPRYLIKTRGQQVTLSCSPISGHRSVSWYQQTPGQGLQFLFEYFSETQRNKGNFPGRFSGRQFSNSRSEMNVSTLELGDSALYLCASTPGLAVLGEQFFGPGTRLTVL.

The chain joins TRBV9 to TRBJ2-5, with a weak D call TRBD1 (5 bases). Germline V gives CDR1 SGDLS, CDR2 YYNGEE. The CDR3 sequence is 14 residues long. The germline V and J ends were trimmed by 0 bases and 1 base, with 7 bases remaining between them. The CDR3 DNA reads TGTGCCAGCAGCGTAGGACAGTTCCAAGAGACCCAGTACTTC. Translating it yields CASSVGQFQETQYF.

This clonotype was counted at least ten times. The V gene is TRBV30, the J gene TRBJ1-4, with a tentative D call TRBD1 (5 bases). Deletions cut 8 bases from V and 5 bases from J, with 18 bases between. Germline-derived CDR1 and CDR2 are GTSNPN and SVGIG (reference sequence). This CDR3 spans 14 amino acids. CDR3 region: CAGDQGPINEKLFF. The CDR3 nucleotides are TGTGCCGGAGATCAGGGACCGATAAATGAAAAACTGTTTTTT.

The V call is TRBV12-2, the J call TRBJ2-2; the tabulated D call, TRBD1, remains unverified against the DNA. TRBV12-2 corresponds to a pseudogene. The CDR3 consists of 14 residues. DNA for the CDR3: TGTGCAAGTCGCTCTACAGGGTCCACCGGGGAGCTGTTTTTT. Encoded protein: CASRSTGSTGELFF.

This clonotype was found a few times. With a much larger clone just one base away, this may be a read error. The chain recombines TRBV7-9 with TRBJ2-3; D uncertain. Matching the DNA end better, TRBJ1-5 makes the J call doubtful. CDR1 is SEHNR, CDR2 FQNEAQ, per germline (reference sequence). This CDR3 contains 15 residues. Here the CDR3 reads CASRINQAYTDTQHF. DNA for the CDR3: TGTGCCAGCAGGATCAACCAGGCCTACACAGATACGCAGCATTTT.

This clonotype appeared many times. The chain joins TRBV3-1 to TRBJ1-3; D remains ambiguous. The V gene's germline CDR1 is LGHDT and CDR2 YNNKEL (reference sequence). Trimming removed 1 base from V and 0 bases from J, with 10 bases in between. This CDR3 has 16 residues. As DNA, the CDR3 is TGTGCCAGCAGCCAAGCCGAGGGCGGCTCTGGAAACACCATATATTTT. The encoded protein is CASSQAEGGSGNTIYF.

This clonotype was picked up many times. The chain uses TRBV6-1 and TRBJ1-3, with no clear D. The CDR3 is made up of 14 amino acids. Trimming removed 1 base from V and 1 base from J, with 5 bases in between. Germline CDR1 is MNHNS and CDR2 is SASEGT. Here the CDR3 DNA reads TGTGCCAGCAGTGAAGGCTCTTCTGGAAACACCATATATTTT. Residues: CASSEGSSGNTIYF.

This clonotype was counted at least ten times. The chain is built from TRBV14 and TRBJ2-5; possible D gene TRBD2, 7 bases. CDR3 length: 16 residues. CDR1 and CDR2 (germline): SGHDN, FVKESK. The germline V and J ends were trimmed by 4 bases and 7 bases, with 22 bases remaining between them. The CDR3 loop reads CASSLRNGGPEGTQYF. As DNA, the CDR3 is TGTGCCAGCAGCCTCCGAAACGGGGGGCCTGAAGGGACCCAGTACTTC.

This clonotype showed up many times. The chain recombines TRBV29-1 with TRBJ2-7; D possibly uses TRBD1 or TRBD2 (5 bases each). The CDR3 has 13 amino acids. CDR1 SQVTM and CDR2 ANQGSEA come from the germline V gene. Trimming pared 6 bases from V and 5 bases from J, leaving 17 bases between. The CDR3 nucleotides are TGCAGCGTCCACCCTTCAGGGACCCACGAGCAGTACTTC. This sequence encodes CSVHPSGTHEQYF.

This clonotype was observed at least ten times. This chain connects TRBV6-2 or TRBV6-3 to TRBJ2-7; D might be TRBD1 (6 bases). The CDR3 spans 14 residues. The V and J ends lost 5 bases and 6 bases respectively, with 17 bases between them. CDR1 is MNHEY, CDR2 SVGEGT, per germline. The CDR3 DNA follows: TGTGCCAGCAGTGCTAGTGGGACATCTGGCGAGCAGTACTTC. It specifies CASSASGTSGEQYF.

This clonotype appeared a few times. The gene calls are TRBV7-3 and TRBJ1-1; perhaps TRBD1 as D (6 bases). V lost 5 bases, J lost 4 bases, and 17 bases lay in between. The CDR3 covers 15 residues. The germline V gene encodes CDR1 SGHTA and CDR2 FQGTGA. The CDR3 bases are TGTGCCAGCAGCCCCAAGGGGGGGCCTTTCACTGAAGCTTTCTTT. This encodes CASSPKGGPFTEAFF.

This rearrangement joins TRBV20-1 to TRBJ2-7; TRBD1 is a possible D gene (6 bases). Germline loops: CDR1 DFQATT, CDR2 SNEGSKA (reference sequence). Between the trimmed V and J ends, which lost 4 bases and 2 bases, there was a span of 9 bases. CDR3 length: 12 residues. This CDR3 is CSAIQGTYEQYF. The CDR3 DNA reads TGCAGTGCTATCCAGGGGACCTACGAGCAGTACTTC.

This clonotype was seen at least ten times. J is TRBJ2-3 and V is TRBV6-5; D remains unclear. CDR3 size: 15 residues. CDR1 and CDR2 from the germline V gene are MNHEY and SVGAGI. The ends were cut back, 0 bases at V and 9 bases at J, with 16 bases in the middle. CDR3: CASSYSANRYVTQYF. CDR3 in DNA: TGTGCCAGCAGTTACTCGGCCAATCGTTACGTGACGCAGTATTTT.

In its sample, this clonotype is medium-sized (0.01 to 0.1%). The chain joins TRBV9 to TRBJ1-6; D possibly corresponds to TRBD1 (5 bases). V was shortened by 0 bases and J by 6 bases, with 10 bases between the two germline ends. The CDR3 covers 15 residues. Germline values: CDR1 SGDLS, CDR2 YYNGEE. CDR3: CASSVGGAPNSPLHF. CDR3 nucleotide sequence: TGTGCCAGCAGCGTAGGGGGCGCCCCTAATTCACCCCTCCACTTT. Complete variable domain (other parts from reference TRBV9 and TRBJ1-6): DSGVTQTPKHLITATGQRVTLRCSPRSGDLSVYWYQQSLDQGLQFLIQYYNGEERAKGNILERFSAQQFPDLHSELNLSSLELGDSALYFCASSVGGAPNSPLHFGNGTRLTVT.

In nucleotides, the CDR3 is TGTGCCAGCAGCCCCCAGGGCTGTGCGAACACCGGGGAGCTGTTTTTT. Encoded protein: CASSPQGCANTGELFF. This rearrangement joins TRBV7-9 to TRBJ2-2, with D possibly being TRBD1 (5 bases). V lost 5 bases, J lost 0 bases, and 13 bases lay in between. Germline CDR1 is SEHNR and CDR2 is FQNEAQ (reference sequence). There are 16 residues in the CDR3.

V and J are TRBV12-3 or TRBV12-4 and TRBJ2-2; a possible D gene is TRBD2 (6 bases). The CDR3 covers 12 residues. V was cut by 10 bases and J by 5 bases, with 11 bases left in between. In nucleotides, the CDR3 is TGTGCCACCCCGGGGGTGACCGGGGAGCTGTTTTTT. This codes for CATPGVTGELFF.

This clonotype was recorded a few times. Possible read error: a much larger clone is one base away. J is TRBJ2-1 and V is TRBV20-1; the match to TRBD1 covers 9 bases. CDR1 and CDR2 (germline): DFQATT, SNEGSKA (reference sequence). This CDR3 has 14 residues. The V gene end was trimmed by 6 bases and the J gene end by 9 bases; junction bases not matched to a gene: 12. This CDR3 reads CSANLDRGLAEQFF. CDR3 coding DNA: TGCAGTGCCAACCTGGACAGGGGATTGGCTGAGCAGTTCTTC.

This clonotype was observed at least ten times. This sequence joins TRBV7-9 and TRBJ1-2, with TRBD1 as a possible D gene (5 bases). Germline CDR1 reads SEHNR; CDR2 reads FQNEAQ (reference sequence). The V end lost 5 bases, the J end lost 5 bases, and 9 bases lay between the germline ends. The CDR3 contains 12 residues. The CDR3 region has the DNA TGTGCCAGCAGCGGTCAGGGTTATGGCTACACCTTC. Its protein product is CASSGQGYGYTF.

With respect to this clonotype: A read error may explain this, as a much larger clone is one base away. The chain joins TRBV12-3 or TRBV12-4 to TRBJ2-1, with D tentatively TRBD1 or TRBD2 (6 bases each). This CDR3 contains 14 residues. The CDR3 protein is CASRNPGADNERFF. Written as DNA, the CDR3 is TGTGCCAGCAGAAACCCGGGGGCGGACAATGAGCGGTTCTTC.

The chain combines TRBV4-3 with TRBJ1-1; TRBD1 is a possible D gene (5 bases). Germline-derived CDR1 and CDR2 are LGHNA and YSLEER. The CDR3 covers 16 residues. V was shortened by 2 bases and J by 4 bases, with 17 bases between the two germline ends. This CDR3 reads CASSQFRGGGGTEAFF. The CDR3, as DNA: TGCGCCAGCAGCCAATTTCGTGGTGGGGGTGGCACTGAAGCTTTCTTT.

In DNA, the CDR3 is TGCAGTGCTAGAGTCTCAGGCGGGAGTCTTCAGGATACGCAGTATTTT. Its protein product is CSARVSGGSLQDTQYF. This chain joins TRBV20-1 and TRBJ2-3, with 7 bases matching TRBD2. Germline V gene data show CDR1 as DFQATT and CDR2 as SNEGSKA (reference sequence). CDR3 length equals 16 residues. V shed 1 base, J shed 6 bases, and the junction held 13 bases outside the gene matches.